Below, 11 T cell receptor beta chains from the same sample are listed, as sequenced in a study of T cell responses to AZD1222 COVID-19 vaccine. TCRdb keeps only in-frame clones here, not all; method: immunoSEQ multiplex PCR. Counted here are around 87,000 clones, approximately 90% occurring once; the ten biggest clones make up approximately 10%. The sequencing used peripheral blood, collected on day 0 of AZD1222 vaccination. Every receptor here comes from an adult in good health.

This chain connects TRBV30 to TRBJ1-3; a possible D gene is TRBD1 (5 bases). The CDR3 covers 14 residues. The ends were cut back, 1 base at V and 0 bases at J, with 7 bases in the middle. CDR1 and CDR2 (germline): GTSNPN, SVGIG (reference sequence). As DNA, the CDR3 is TGTGCCTGGAGTGCTGACAGCTCTGGAAACACCATATATTTT. Its translation is CAWSADSSGNTIYF.

The chain employs TRBV20-1 and TRBJ2-1; D gene uncertain. V shed 0 bases and J shed 9 bases, with 6 bases lying between them. The germline gives CDR1 DFQATT, CDR2 SNEGSKA (reference sequence). There are 11 residues in the CDR3. Here the CDR3 DNA reads TGCAGTGCTAGAGAGGACCTTGAGCAGTTCTTC. It encodes CSAREDLEQFF.

This clone was counted between two and nine times. The rearrangement joins TRBV6-4 to TRBJ2-2; the D is unclear. The germline CDR1 and CDR2 sequences are MRHNA and SNTAGT. The V and J ends lost 6 bases and 3 bases respectively, with 8 bases between them. The CDR3 contains 13 residues. CDR3 in DNA: TGTGCCAGCAGCGAAGGAGACACCGGGGAGCTGTTTTTT. The encoded protein is CASSEGDTGELFF.

The rearrangement uses TRBV18 and TRBJ1-3, with 9 bases matching TRBD1. The germline V gene has CDR1 KGHSH and CDR2 LQKENI. This CDR3 has 16 amino acids. After removal of 2 bases from V and 3 bases from J, the junction contained 5 bases not matched to a gene. The CDR3 nucleotides read TGTGCCAGCTCACCATGGGGACAGGGTGATGGAAACACCATATATTTT. It codes for CASSPWGQGDGNTIYF.

The chain has TRBV15 and TRBJ1-5; 9 bases line up with TRBD1. Trimming cost V 4 bases and J 2 bases; bases outside gene matches: 9. CDR1 is LNHNV and CDR2 is YYDKDF in the germline V gene (reference sequence). The length of the CDR3 is 17 residues. The CDR3, as DNA: TGTGCCACCAGCAAACCGGGACAGGGAGGGCGCAATCAGCCCCAGCATTTT. This encodes CATSKPGQGGRNQPQHF. Using reference TRBV15 and TRBJ1-5 for the parts outside the CDR3, the full variable domain is DAMVIQNPRYQVTQFGKPVTLSCSQTLNHNVMYWYQQKSSQAPKLLFHYYDKDFNNEADTPDNFQSRRPNTSFCFLDIRSPGLGDTAMYLCATSKPGQGGRNQPQHFGDGTRLSIL.

The chain couples TRBV27 to TRBJ1-2, with D tentatively TRBD1 (6 bases). V lost 6 bases and J lost 4, with 15 bases in between. Germline V lookup: CDR1 MNHEY, CDR2 SMNVEV (reference sequence). The CDR3 totals 14 residues. For the CDR3, the DNA is TGTGCCAGCAGAACTCGGGGGCGCGGCTATGGCTACACCTTC. Its protein is CASRTRGRGYGYTF.

The CDR3 here is CAISESLAGGEKLSYNEQFF. For the CDR3, the DNA is TGTGCCATCAGTGAGTCTTTAGCGGGGGGGGAAAAACTCTCCTACAATGAGCAGTTCTTC. The gene calls are TRBV10-3 and TRBJ2-1; 11 bases map to TRBD2. V lost 0 bases to trimming and J lost 0 bases; unmatched junction nucleotides: 10. The CDR3 length is 20 residues. In germline, CDR1 is ENHRY, CDR2 SYGVKD.

This chain links TRBV28 with TRBJ1-2, with 9 bases identical to TRBD1. J gave up 13 bases and V 6 bases, and 12 bases lay outside the gene matches. Germline V gene sequence: CDR1 MDHEN, CDR2 SYDVKM. The CDR3 is made up of 13 amino acids. CDR3 nucleotide sequence: TGTGCCAGCAGCTTGGGACAGGGTTTTTTCAGCACCTTC. It is translated as CASSLGQGFFSTF.

The chain carries TRBV6-6 and TRBJ1-4; no clear D gene. The length of the CDR3 is 13 residues. Germline lookup yields CDR1 MNHNY and CDR2 SVGAGI (reference sequence). V was pared by 2 bases and J by 3 bases, with 4 bases between. The CDR3 is CASSYESNEKLFF. The DNA for the CDR3 is TGTGCCAGCAGTTACGAGTCTAATGAAAAACTGTTTTTT.

The chain joins TRBV7-9 to TRBJ1-5, with TRBD1 matching over 9 bases. Losses at the gene ends were 3 bases for V and 3 bases for J; bases not matched to a gene: 3. This CDR3 contains 15 residues. Per the germline V gene, CDR1 is SEHNR and CDR2 is FQNEAQ (reference sequence). The CDR3 nucleotides read TGTGCCAGCAGCTTGGGGACAGGGTACAATCAGCCCCAGCATTTT. It translates to CASSLGTGYNQPQHF.

CDR3 sequence: CASSQLKTGTGETQYF. The CDR3, as DNA: TGCGCCAGCAGTCAGCTCAAGACAGGGACGGGAGAGACCCAGTACTTC. The gene calls are TRBV23-1 and TRBJ2-5; 7 nucleotides align to TRBD1. TRBV23-1 has ORF status, its function being uncertain. Trimming took 3 bases from V and 4 from J; bases not matched to a gene: 11. CDR3 length: 16 residues.